This T cell receptor beta chain derives from a study of STAT5B mutations in CD4+ large granular lymphocyte leukemia. Libraries were prepared by immunoSEQ multiplex PCR; TCRdb keeps only in-frame clonotypes and omits some of them. The repertoire has tens of thousands of clones, 69% of them found once; the top ten carry about 2.5%. This TCR came from a human donor in good health. Sequenced sample: CD4+ T cells from blood buffy coats.

The CDR3 DNA reads as TGTGCCAGCAGCCAAGGACCTGACCTGGCGAAAAACATTCAGTACTTC. This encodes CASSQGPDLAKNIQYF. The chain carries TRBV4-2 and TRBJ2-4, with D unclear. V was trimmed by 1 base and J by 4 bases, leaving 14 bases between them. The germline V gene encodes CDR1 LGHNA and CDR2 YNFKEQ. The CDR3 covers 16 residues.